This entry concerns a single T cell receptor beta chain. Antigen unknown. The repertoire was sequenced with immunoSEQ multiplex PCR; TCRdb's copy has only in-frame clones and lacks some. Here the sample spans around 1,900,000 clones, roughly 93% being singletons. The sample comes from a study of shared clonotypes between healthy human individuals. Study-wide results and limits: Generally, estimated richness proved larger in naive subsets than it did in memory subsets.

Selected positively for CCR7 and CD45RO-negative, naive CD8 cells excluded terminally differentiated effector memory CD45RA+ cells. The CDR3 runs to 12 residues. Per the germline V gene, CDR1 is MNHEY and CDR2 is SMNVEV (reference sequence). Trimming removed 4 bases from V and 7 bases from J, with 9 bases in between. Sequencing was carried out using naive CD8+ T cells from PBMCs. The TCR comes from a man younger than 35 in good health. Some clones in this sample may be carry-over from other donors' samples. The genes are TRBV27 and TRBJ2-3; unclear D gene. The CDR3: CASSSGPYTQYF. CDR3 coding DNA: TGTGCCAGCAGTTCAGGACCCTATACGCAGTATTTT.